Below are 14 T cell receptor beta chains sequenced from a single sample in a study of spatial heterogeneity in lung cancer. The study's findings and limits: Intratumoral expanded alpha and beta TCR counts were found to track tumor mutation counts.

Antigens for these TCRs are unknown. TCRdb re-analysed the 5' RACE reads in MiXCR, keeping a single row per CDR3 protein. The repertoire holds 2,500 or so distinct CDR3 sequences, with about 1.5% as singletons. Time point denoted: sample taken at primary tumor resection. Source: lung tumor tissue, taken at surgery. Receptors were obtained from a male donor with early-stage non-small cell lung cancer.

In its sample, this clonotype ranks as medium-sized. V is TRBV27 and J is TRBJ2-5; maybe TRBD2 (6 bases). Per germline, CDR1 MNHEY and CDR2 SMNVEV (reference sequence). V lost 6 bases, J lost 2 bases, and 16 bases lay in between. The CDR3 is 15 residues long. In DNA form, the CDR3 reads TGTGCCAGCAGCTTAACCGGGGGTCCTCAAGAGACCCAGTACTTC. It encodes CASSLTGGPQETQYF.

By frequency in the sample, this clonotype is medium-sized (0.01 to 0.1%). CDR3 protein: CASSLGVANTGELFF. The CDR3 nucleotides are TGTGCCAGCAGCTTAGGGGTCGCGAACACCGGGGAGCTGTTTTTT. The genes are TRBV11-2 and TRBJ2-2; D is ambiguous. The length of the CDR3 is 15 residues. Germline V gene lookup returns CDR1 SGHAT and CDR2 FQNNGV. Deletions cut 1 base from V and 0 bases from J, with 6 bases between.

This clonotype is termed medium-sized. The V gene is TRBV4-1, the J gene TRBJ1-2; no firm D call. Trimming pared 1 base from V and 3 bases from J, leaving 18 bases between. Germline CDR1 and CDR2: MGHRA and YSYEKL. The CDR3 runs to 17 residues. This chain's CDR3 is CASSQGPRPGEDYGYTF. The CDR3 nucleotides are TGCGCCAGCAGCCAAGGCCCCCGGCCGGGAGAAGACTATGGCTACACCTTC.

In this sample, this clonotype turned up many times. This rearrangement joins TRBV18 to TRBJ1-4, with D possibly TRBD1 on 5 matching bases. The germline CDR1 and CDR2 sequences are KGHSH and LQKENI. CDR3 length equals 15 residues. V lost 3 bases and J lost 1, with 9 bases in between. In DNA form, the CDR3 reads TGTGCCAGCTCACCTGGGGGACTAACTAATGAAAAACTGTTTTTT. Amino acid sequence: CASSPGGLTNEKLFF.

This clonotype was recorded at least ten times. The rearrangement joins TRBV20-1 to TRBJ2-3; 7 bases align to TRBD2. This CDR3 contains 23 residues. V shed 6 bases, J shed 4 bases, and the junction held 37 bases outside the gene matches. Germline V gene lookup returns CDR1 DFQATT and CDR2 SNEGSKA (reference sequence). The CDR3 region has the DNA TGCAGTGCAACCCTCGTAAGGAAGCGGGATAGAGAAATGGGTAATCTGCGTCCAGATACGCAGTATTTT. Amino acid sequence: CSATLVRKRDREMGNLRPDTQYF.

This clonotype is medium-sized within its sample. The chain uses TRBV7-9 and TRBJ1-2, with a possible D match to TRBD1 (6 bases). In germline, CDR1 is SEHNR, CDR2 FQNEAQ (reference sequence). The CDR3 is 15 amino acids. V shed 5 bases and J shed 6 bases, with 19 bases lying between them. In DNA, the CDR3 is TGTGCCAGCAGCCCGACGGGGGCGTATAGGGATGGCTACACCTTC. It yields the protein CASSPTGAYRDGYTF.

About this clonotype: An end of the junction differs from the germline gene, which may be a read error. This chain connects TRBV15 to TRBJ2-5; 7 bases align to TRBD1. Germline V gives CDR1 LNHNV, CDR2 YYDKDF (reference sequence). The CDR3 is 17 residues long. CDR3 sequence: CATSSQKGGSFSETQYF. CDR3 nucleotide sequence: TGTGCCACCAGCAGTCAAAAAGGGGGCTCGTTTTCGGAGACACAGTACTTC.

This clonotype occurred many times. V is TRBV30 and J is TRBJ2-2, with D perhaps matching TRBD1 (6 bases). This CDR3 has 14 residues. Germline assignment: CDR1 GTSNPN and CDR2 SVGIG (reference sequence). Trimming took 2 bases from V and 7 from J, leaving 14 bases between them. The CDR3: CAWSTVSGHGELFF. For the CDR3, the DNA is TGTGCCTGGAGTACCGTTTCGGGACACGGGGAGCTGTTTTTT.

This clonotype is medium-sized (0.01 to 0.1%) in the sample. CDR3 region: CASSRAGGAGANVLTF. CDR3 DNA sequence: TGTGCCAGTAGTCGCGCAGGGGGCGCCGGGGCCAACGTCCTGACTTTC. The chain carries TRBV19 and TRBJ2-6; 8 bases align to TRBD1. Germline CDR1 reads LNHDA; CDR2 reads SQIVND (reference sequence). This CDR3 spans 16 amino acids. Trimming took 5 bases from V and 4 from J; bases not matched to a gene: 7.

The table lists this clonotype with many counts. This sequence joins TRBV5-8 and TRBJ2-5; D might be TRBD1 or TRBD2, each matching 5 bases. V lost 7 bases and J 4 bases, leaving 17 bases between the germline ends. Per germline, CDR1 SGHTS and CDR2 YDEGEE. The CDR3 totals 14 residues. The CDR3 reads CASGYGAYGETQYF. CDR3 nucleotides: TGTGCCAGCGGATACGGGGCCTATGGAGAGACCCAGTACTTC.

In its sample, this clonotype ranks as medium-sized. The gene calls are TRBV20-1 and TRBJ1-2, with a possible D match to TRBD1 (6 bases). Trimming took off 1 base at V and 8 bases at J, with 11 bases between the two ends. The CDR3 loop spans 12 amino acids. In germline, CDR1 is DFQATT, CDR2 SNEGSKA (reference sequence). The CDR3 DNA is TGCAGTGCTAGAGGTGGAGGGGGAGGCTACACCTTC. Protein: CSARGGGGGYTF.

Judged by abundance, this clonotype is medium-sized (0.01 to 0.1%). The V gene is TRBV11-1, the J gene TRBJ2-1; TRBD2 might be the D (5 bases). Trimming removed 6 bases from V and 5 bases from J, with 20 bases in between. Germline CDR1 and CDR2: SGHAT and FQDESV (reference sequence). The CDR3 is made up of 16 amino acids. In nucleotides, the CDR3 is TGTGCCAGCAGTGGGGAACTAGTGAACTTCCACAATGAGCAGTTCTTC. Translated: CASSGELVNFHNEQFF. Full variable domain (outside the CDR3, taken from reference TRBV11-1 and TRBJ2-1): EAEVAQSPRYKITEKSQAVAFWCDPISGHATLYWYRQILGQGPELLVQFQDESVVDDSQLPKDRFSAERLKGVDSTLKIQPAELGDSAMYLCASSGELVNFHNEQFFGPGTRLTVL.

At least ten counts were recorded for this clonotype. This chain connects TRBV2 to TRBJ2-7, with TRBD1 matching 8 bases. J gave up 4 bases and V 4 bases, and 9 bases lay outside the gene matches. The CDR3 runs 15 residues. Per the germline V gene, CDR1 is SNHLY and CDR2 is FYNNEI. The CDR3 DNA reads TGTGCCAGCAGTGTGGGCGGGACAGGCCGATACGAGCAGTACTTC. Translation: CASSVGGTGRYEQYF.

This clonotype was recorded many times. The chain employs TRBV29-1 and TRBJ2-1; 10 bases match TRBD2. The CDR3 runs to 14 residues. CDR1 and CDR2 from the germline V gene are SQVTM and ANQGSEA. Germline trimming cut 1 base from V and 7 bases from J; bases unmatched to any gene: 4. The CDR3 here is CSVEAGTSVNEQFF. CDR3 bases: TGCAGCGTTGAAGCCGGGACTAGCGTTAATGAGCAGTTCTTC.